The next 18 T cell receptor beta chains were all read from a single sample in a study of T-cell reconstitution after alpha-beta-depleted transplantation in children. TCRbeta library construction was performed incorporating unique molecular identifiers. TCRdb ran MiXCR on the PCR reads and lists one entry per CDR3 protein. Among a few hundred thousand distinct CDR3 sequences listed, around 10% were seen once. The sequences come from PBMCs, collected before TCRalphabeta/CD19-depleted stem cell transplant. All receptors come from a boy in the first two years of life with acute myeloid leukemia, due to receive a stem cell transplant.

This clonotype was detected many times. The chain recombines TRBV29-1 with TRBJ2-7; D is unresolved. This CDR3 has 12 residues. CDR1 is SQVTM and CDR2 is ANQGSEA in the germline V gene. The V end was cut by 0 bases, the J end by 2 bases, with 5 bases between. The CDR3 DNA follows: TGCAGCGTTGAAGATGCTACCTACGAGCAGTACTTC. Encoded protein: CSVEDATYEQYF.

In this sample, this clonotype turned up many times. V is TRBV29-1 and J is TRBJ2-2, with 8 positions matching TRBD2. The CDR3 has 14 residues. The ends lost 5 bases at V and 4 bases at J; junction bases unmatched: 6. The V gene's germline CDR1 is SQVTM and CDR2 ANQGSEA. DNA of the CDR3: TGCAGCGTTTTTCGGGGGGGATTCACCGGGGAGCTGTTTTTT. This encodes CSVFRGGFTGELFF.

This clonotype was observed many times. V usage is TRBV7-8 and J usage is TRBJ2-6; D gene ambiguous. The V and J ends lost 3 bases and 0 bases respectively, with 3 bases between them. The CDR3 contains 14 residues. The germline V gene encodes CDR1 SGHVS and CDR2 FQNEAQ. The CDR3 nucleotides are TGTGCCAGCAGCTTTCGCTCTGGGGCCAACGTCCTGACTTTC. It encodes CASSFRSGANVLTF.

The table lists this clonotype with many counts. The DNA of the CDR3 is TGTGCCAGCAGCCTTCTGGGCGGGGAGCTGTTTTTT. Residues: CASSLLGGELFF. V gene TRBV7-2 combines with J gene TRBJ2-2; the D is unclear. CDR3 length: 12 amino acids. Trimming left V 5 bases short and J 7 bases short, with 8 bases between. Germline V lookup: CDR1 SGHTA, CDR2 FQGNSA.

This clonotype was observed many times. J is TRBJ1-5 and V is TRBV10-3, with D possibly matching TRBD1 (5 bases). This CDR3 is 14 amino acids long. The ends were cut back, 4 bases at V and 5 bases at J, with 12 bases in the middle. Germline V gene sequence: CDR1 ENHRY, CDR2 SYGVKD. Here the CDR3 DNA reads TGTGCCATCAGTGGGGACTTTGGGGATCAGCCCCAGCATTTT. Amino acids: CAISGDFGDQPQHF.

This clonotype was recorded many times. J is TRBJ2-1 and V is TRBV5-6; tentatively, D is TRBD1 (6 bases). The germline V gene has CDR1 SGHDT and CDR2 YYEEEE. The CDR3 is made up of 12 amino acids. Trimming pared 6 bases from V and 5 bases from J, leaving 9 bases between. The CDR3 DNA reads TGTGCCAGCACGGACAGAGACAATGAGCAGTTCTTC. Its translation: CASTDRDNEQFF. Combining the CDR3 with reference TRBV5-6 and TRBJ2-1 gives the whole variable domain DAGVTQSPTHLIKTRGQQVTLRCSPKSGHDTVSWYQQALGQGPQFIFQYYEEEERQRGNFPDRFSGHQFPNYSSELNVNALLLGDSALYLCASTDRDNEQFFGPGTRLTVL.

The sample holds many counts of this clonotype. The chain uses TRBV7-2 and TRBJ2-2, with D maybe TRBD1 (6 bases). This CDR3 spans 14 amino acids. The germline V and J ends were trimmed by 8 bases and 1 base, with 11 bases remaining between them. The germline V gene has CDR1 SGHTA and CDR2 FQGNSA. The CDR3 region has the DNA TGTGCCAGCCTCGAGACAGGGAACACCGGGGAGCTGTTTTTT. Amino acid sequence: CASLETGNTGELFF.

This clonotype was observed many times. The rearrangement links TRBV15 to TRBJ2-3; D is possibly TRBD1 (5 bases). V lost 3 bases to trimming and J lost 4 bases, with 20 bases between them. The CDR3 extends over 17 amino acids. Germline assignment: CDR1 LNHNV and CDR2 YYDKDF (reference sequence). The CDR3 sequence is CATSSASGLTWADTQYF. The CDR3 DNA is TGTGCCACCAGCAGTGCCTCAGGGCTAACCTGGGCAGATACGCAGTATTTT.

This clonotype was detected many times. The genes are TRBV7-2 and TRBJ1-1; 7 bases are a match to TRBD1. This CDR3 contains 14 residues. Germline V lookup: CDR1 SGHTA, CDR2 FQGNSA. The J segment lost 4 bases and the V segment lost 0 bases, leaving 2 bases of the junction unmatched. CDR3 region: CASSLASGGTEAFF. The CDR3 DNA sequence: TGTGCCAGCAGCTTAGCTTCAGGGGGCACTGAAGCTTTCTTT.

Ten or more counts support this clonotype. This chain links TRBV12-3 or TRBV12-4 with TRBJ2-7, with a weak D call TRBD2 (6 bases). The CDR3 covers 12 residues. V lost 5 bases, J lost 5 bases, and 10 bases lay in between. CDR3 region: CASSPAGHEQYF. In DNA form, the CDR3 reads TGTGCCAGCAGTCCCGCGGGGCACGAGCAGTACTTC.

The CDR3 sequence: CSARGTGLAGADEQFF. The DNA of the CDR3 is TGCAGTGCTAGAGGAACGGGACTAGCGGGAGCCGATGAGCAGTTCTTC. V and J are TRBV20-1 and TRBJ2-1, with 14 nucleotides matching TRBD2. Germline CDR1 and CDR2: DFQATT and SNEGSKA (reference sequence). J lost 8 bases, V lost 1 base, and 7 bases had no gene match. The CDR3 extends over 16 amino acids.

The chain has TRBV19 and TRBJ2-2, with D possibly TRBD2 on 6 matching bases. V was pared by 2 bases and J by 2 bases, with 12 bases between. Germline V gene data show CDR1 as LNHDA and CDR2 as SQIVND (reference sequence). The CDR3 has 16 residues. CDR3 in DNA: TGTGCCAGTAGTATATCCCGACTAGTTAACACCGGGGAGCTGTTTTTT. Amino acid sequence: CASSISRLVNTGELFF. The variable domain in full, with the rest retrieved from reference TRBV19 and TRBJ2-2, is DGGITQSPKYLFRKEGQNVTLSCEQNLNHDAMYWYRQDPGQGLRLIYYSQIVNDFQKGDIAEGYSVSREKKESFPLTVTSAQKNPTAFYLCASSISRLVNTGELFFGEGSRLTVL.

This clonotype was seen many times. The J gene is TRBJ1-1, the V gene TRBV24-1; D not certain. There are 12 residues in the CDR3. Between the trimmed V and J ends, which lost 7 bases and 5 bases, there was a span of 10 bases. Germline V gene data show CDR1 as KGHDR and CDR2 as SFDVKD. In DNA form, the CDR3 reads TGTGCCACCAGGGGAACGGAAACTGAAGCTTTCTTT. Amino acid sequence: CATRGTETEAFF.

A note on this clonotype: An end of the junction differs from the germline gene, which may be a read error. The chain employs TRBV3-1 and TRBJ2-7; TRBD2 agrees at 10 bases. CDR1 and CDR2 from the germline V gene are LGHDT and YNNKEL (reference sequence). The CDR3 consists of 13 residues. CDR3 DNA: TGTGCCAGCAGCCCATGGGTGGAGGGACTAGCGAGCTTC. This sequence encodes CASSPWVEGLASF.

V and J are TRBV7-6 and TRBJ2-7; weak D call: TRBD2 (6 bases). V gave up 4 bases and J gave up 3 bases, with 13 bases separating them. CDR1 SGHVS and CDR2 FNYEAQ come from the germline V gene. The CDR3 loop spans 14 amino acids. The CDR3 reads CASSSKDGGYEQYF. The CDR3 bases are TGTGCCAGCAGCTCAAAAGACGGGGGCTACGAGCAGTACTTC.

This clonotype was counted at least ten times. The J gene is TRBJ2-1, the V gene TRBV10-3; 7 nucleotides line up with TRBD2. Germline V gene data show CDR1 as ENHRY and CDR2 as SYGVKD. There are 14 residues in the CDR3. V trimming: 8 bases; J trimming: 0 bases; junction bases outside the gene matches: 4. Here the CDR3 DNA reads TGTGCCATCCGGGGGGTGAGCTCCTACAATGAGCAGTTCTTC. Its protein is CAIRGVSSYNEQFF.

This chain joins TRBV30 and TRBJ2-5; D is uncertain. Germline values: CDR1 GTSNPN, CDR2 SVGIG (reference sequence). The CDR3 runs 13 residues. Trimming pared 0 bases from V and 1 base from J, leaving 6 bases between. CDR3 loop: CAWSVRLQETQYF. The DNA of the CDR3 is TGTGCCTGGAGTGTGAGGCTCCAAGAGACCCAGTACTTC.

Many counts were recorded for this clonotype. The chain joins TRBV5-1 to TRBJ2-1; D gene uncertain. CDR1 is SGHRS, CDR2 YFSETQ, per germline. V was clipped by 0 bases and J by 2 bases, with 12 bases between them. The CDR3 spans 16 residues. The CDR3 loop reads CASSLAQKYPYNEQFF. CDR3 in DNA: TGCGCCAGCAGCTTGGCGCAAAAGTACCCCTACAATGAGCAGTTCTTC.